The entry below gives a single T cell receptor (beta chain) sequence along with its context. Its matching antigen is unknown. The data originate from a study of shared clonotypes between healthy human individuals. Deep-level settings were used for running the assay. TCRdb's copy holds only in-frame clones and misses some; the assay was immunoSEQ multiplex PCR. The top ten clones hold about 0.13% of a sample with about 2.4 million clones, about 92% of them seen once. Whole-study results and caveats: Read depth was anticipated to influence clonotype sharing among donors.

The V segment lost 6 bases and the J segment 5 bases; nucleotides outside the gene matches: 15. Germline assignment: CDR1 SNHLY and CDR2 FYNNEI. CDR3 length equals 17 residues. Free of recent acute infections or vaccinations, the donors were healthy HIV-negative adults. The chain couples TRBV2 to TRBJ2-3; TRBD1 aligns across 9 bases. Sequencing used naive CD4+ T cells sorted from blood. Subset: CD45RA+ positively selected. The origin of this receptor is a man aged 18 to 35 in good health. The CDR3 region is CASRSRDRVNQEDTQYF. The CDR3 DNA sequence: TGTGCCAGCAGGTCCCGGGACAGGGTCAATCAGGAAGATACGCAGTATTTT.